This TCR beta chain was retrieved from a study of cytomegalovirus exposure and HLA in healthy donors. Study observations and caveats: More clonal expansion characterized HLA-associated TCR beta chains than equally common others in a later analysis. About 87% or about 30% of the time was how often most TCR beta V segments were productive, according to an earlier analysis. It was only CMV serostatus that was available as immune exposure information. Common viral pathogens seemed to be connected with several of the most significant clusters, according to a later analysis.

This clone is a singleton in its sample. The antigen is undetermined. Amplification used 60 Vbeta primers and 13 Jbeta primers. Sequenced by immunoSEQ multiplex PCR; TCRdb stores in-frame clones only, minus some. The sample yields tens of thousands of clones, 80% to 90% seen once. CDR3 length: 15 residues. The trim removed 6 bases at V and 4 bases at J, leaving 10 bases unmatched. CDR1 and CDR2 (germline): SNHLY, FYNNEI. The sequence came from a man in his 70s in good health and CMV-seropositive. The sequencing sample was made of PBMCs. V is TRBV2 and J is TRBJ2-5, with 8 bases fitting TRBD1. In DNA form, the CDR3 reads TGTGCCAGCAGCGCGGGACAGGCCGGACGAGAGACCCAGTACTTC. This codes for CASSAGQAGRETQYF.